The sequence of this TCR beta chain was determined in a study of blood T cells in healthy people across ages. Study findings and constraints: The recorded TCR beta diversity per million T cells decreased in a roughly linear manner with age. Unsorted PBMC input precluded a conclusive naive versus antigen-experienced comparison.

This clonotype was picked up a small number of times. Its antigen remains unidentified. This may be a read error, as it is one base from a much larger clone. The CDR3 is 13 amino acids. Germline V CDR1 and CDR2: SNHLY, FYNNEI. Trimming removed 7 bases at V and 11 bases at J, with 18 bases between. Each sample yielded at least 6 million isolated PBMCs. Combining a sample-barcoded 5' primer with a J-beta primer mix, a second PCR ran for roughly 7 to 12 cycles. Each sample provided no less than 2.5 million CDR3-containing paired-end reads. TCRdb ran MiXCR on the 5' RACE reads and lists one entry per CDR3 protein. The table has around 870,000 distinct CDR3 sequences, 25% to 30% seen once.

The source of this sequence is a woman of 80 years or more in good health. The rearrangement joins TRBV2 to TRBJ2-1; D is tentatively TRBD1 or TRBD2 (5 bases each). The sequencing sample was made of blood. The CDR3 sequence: CASNRGAGGKQFF. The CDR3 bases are TGTGCCAGCAACAGAGGGGCAGGAGGCAAGCAGTTCTTC.